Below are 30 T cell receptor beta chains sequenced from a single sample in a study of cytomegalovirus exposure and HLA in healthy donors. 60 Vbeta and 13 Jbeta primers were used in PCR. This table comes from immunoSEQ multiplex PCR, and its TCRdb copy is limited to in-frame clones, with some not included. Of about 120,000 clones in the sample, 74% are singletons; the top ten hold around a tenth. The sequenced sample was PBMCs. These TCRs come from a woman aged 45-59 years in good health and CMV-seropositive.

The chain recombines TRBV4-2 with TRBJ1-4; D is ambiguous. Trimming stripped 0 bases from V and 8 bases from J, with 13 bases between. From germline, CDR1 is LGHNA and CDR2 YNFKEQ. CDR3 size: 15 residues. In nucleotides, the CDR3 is TGTGCCAGCAGCCAAGATTCAGGTGGCGGGGAAAAACTGTTTTTT. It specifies CASSQDSGGGEKLFF.

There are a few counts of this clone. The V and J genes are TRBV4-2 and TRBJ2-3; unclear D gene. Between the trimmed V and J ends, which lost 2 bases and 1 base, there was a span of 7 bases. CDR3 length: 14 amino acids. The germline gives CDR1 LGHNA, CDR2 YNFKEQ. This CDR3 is CASSQNSGTDTQYF. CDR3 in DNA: TGTGCCAGCAGCCAAAACAGTGGCACAGATACGCAGTATTTT.

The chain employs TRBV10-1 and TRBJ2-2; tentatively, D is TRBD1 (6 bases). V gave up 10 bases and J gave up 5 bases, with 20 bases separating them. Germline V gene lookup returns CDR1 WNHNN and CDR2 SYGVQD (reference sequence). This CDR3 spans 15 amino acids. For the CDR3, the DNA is TGCGCCACCCCGAGGGGGAGCGTCGAAACCGGGGAGCTGTTTTTT. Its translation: CATPRGSVETGELFF.

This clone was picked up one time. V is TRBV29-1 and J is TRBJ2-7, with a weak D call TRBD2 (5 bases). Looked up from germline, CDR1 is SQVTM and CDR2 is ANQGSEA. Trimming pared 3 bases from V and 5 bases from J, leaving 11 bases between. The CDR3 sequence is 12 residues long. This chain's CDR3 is CSVEASHNEQYF. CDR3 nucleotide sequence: TGCAGCGTTGAGGCTAGCCACAACGAGCAGTACTTC.

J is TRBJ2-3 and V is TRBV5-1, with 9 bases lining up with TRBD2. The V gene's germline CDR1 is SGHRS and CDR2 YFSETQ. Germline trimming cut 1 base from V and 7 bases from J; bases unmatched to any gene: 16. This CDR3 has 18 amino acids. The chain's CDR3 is CASSLLSSGNSLANTQYF. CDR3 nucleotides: TGCGCCAGCAGCTTGCTTTCTAGCGGGAACTCTTTGGCTAATACGCAGTATTTT.

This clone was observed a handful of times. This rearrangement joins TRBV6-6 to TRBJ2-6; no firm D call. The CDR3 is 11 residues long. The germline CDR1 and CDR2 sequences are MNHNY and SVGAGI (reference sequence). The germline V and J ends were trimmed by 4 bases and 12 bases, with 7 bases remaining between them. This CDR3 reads CASSFAGVLTF. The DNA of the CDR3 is TGTGCCAGCAGTTTTGCAGGCGTCCTGACTTTC.

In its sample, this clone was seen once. Here the CDR3 reads CASSFLGSDQETQYF. CDR3 DNA sequence: TGTGCCAGCAGCTTCCTCGGTAGCGACCAAGAGACCCAGTACTTC. This chain links TRBV7-2 with TRBJ2-5; D possibly corresponds to TRBD2 (5 bases). Germline CDR1 is SGHTA and CDR2 is FQGNSA. Deletions cut 3 bases from V and 0 bases from J, with 11 bases between. This CDR3 contains 15 residues.

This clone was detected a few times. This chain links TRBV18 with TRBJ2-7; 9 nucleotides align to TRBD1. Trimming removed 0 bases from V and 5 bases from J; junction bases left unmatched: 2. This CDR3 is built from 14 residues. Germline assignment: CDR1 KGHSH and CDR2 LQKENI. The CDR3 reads CASSPPGTGNEQYF. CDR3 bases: TGTGCCAGCTCACCACCCGGGACAGGGAACGAGCAGTACTTC.

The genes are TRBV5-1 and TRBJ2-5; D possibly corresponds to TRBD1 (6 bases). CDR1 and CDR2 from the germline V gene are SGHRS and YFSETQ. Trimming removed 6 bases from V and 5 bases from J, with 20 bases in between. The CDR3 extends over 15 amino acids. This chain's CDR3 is CASMMGATVMETQYF. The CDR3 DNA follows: TGCGCCAGCATGATGGGGGCTACTGTTATGGAGACCCAGTACTTC. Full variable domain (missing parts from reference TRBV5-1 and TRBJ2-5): KAGVTQTPRYLIKTRGQQVTLSCSPISGHRSVSWYQQTPGQGLQFLFEYFSETQRNKGNFPGRFSGRQFSNSRSEMNVSTLELGDSALYLCASMMGATVMETQYFGPGTRLLVL.

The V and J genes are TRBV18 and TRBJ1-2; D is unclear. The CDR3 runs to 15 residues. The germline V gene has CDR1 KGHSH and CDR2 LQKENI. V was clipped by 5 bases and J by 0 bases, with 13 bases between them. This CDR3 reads CASSEAGTTNYGYTF. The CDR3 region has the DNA TGTGCCAGCTCAGAAGCAGGAACCACTAACTATGGCTACACCTTC.

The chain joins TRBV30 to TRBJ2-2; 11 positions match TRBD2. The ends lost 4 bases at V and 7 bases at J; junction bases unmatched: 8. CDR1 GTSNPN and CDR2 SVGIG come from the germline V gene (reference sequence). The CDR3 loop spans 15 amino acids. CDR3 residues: CAWTGLAGGGGELFF. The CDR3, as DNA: TGTGCCTGGACTGGGCTAGCGGGAGGAGGCGGGGAGCTGTTTTTT.

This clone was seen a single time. CDR3 sequence (DNA): TGTGCCGTCTCGTCGGGACAGGACCCCTATGGCTACACCTTC. Amino acid sequence: CAVSSGQDPYGYTF. The rearrangement uses TRBV6-1 and TRBJ1-2, with TRBD1 identical over 8 bases. The V and J ends lost 11 bases and 4 bases, in that order; junction bases with no gene match: 12. Germline CDR1 MNHNS, CDR2 SASEGT. The CDR3 is made up of 14 amino acids.

The CDR3 protein is CASRIRESRLAGAYEQYF. The CDR3 DNA reads as TGTGCCAGCAGAATACGGGAGTCGAGACTAGCGGGGGCCTACGAGCAGTACTTC. The chain has TRBV2 and TRBJ2-7; TRBD2 matches at 12 bases. J gave up 2 bases and V 6 bases, and 14 bases lay outside the gene matches. The CDR3 extends over 18 amino acids. The V gene's germline CDR1 is SNHLY and CDR2 FYNNEI.

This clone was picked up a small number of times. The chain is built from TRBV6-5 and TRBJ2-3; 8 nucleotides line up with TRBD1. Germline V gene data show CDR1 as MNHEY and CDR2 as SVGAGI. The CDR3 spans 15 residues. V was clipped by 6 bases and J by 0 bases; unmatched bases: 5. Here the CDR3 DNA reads TGTGCCAGCAGCCCAGGGGACAGGAGCACAGATACGCAGTATTTT. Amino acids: CASSPGDRSTDTQYF.

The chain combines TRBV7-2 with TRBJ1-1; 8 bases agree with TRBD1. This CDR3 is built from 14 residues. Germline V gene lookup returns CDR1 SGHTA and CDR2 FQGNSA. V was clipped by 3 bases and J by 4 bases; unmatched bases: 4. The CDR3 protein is CASSFQDRATEAFF. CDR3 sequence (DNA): TGTGCCAGCAGCTTTCAGGACAGGGCCACTGAAGCTTTCTTT.

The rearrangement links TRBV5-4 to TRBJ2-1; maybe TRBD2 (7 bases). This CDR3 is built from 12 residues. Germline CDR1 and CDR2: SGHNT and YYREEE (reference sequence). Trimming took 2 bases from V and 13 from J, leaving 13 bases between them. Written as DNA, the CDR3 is TGTGCCAGCAGCTTTGGGGGGGCGGTCCAGTTCTTC. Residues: CASSFGGAVQFF. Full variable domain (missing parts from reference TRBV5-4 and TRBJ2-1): ETGVTQSPTHLIKTRGQQVTLRCSSQSGHNTVSWYQQALGQGPQFIFQYYREEENGRGNFPPRFSGLQFPNYSSELNVNALELDDSALYLCASSFGGAVQFFGPGTRLTVL.

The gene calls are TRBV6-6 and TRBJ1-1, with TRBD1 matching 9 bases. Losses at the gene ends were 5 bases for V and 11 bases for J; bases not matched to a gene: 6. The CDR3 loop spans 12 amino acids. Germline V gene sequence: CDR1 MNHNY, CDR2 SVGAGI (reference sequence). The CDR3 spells CASSQQGAWAFF. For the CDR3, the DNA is TGTGCCAGCAGTCAACAGGGGGCCTGGGCTTTCTTT.

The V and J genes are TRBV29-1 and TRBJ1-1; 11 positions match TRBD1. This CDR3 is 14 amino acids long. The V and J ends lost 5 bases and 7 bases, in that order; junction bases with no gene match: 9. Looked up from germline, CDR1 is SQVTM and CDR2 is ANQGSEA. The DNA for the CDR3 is TGCAGCGTTTTATCGGGACAGGGGGTCAATGAAGCTTTCTTT. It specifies CSVLSGQGVNEAFF.

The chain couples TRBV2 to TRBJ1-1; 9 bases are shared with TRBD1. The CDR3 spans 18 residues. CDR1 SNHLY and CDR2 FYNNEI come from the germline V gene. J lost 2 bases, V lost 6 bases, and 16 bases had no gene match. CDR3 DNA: TGTGCCAGCAGGGGTACAGGGGGCCTGATCGGGGTTAACACTGAAGCTTTCTTT. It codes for CASRGTGGLIGVNTEAFF.

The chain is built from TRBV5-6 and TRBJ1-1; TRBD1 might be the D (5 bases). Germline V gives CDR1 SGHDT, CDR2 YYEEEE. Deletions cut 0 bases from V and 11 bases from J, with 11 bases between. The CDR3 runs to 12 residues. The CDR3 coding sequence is TGTGCCAGCAGCTTGGGCGCCGGGGGGGCTTTCTTT. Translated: CASSLGAGGAFF.

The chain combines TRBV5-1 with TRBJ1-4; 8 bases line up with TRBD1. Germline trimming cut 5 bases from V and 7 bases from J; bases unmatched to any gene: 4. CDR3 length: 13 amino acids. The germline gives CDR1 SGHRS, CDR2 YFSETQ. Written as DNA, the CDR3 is TGCGCCAGCAGACGAACAGGGGGTGAAAAACTGTTTTTT. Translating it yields CASRRTGGEKLFF.

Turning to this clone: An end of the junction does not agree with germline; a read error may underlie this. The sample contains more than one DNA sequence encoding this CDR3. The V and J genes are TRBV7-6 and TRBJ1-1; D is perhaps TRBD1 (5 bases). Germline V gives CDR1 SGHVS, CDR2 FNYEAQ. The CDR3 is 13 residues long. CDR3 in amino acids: CASSPPGNTEAFF. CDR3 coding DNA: TGTGCCAGCAGCCCCCCAGGGAACACCGAAGCTTTCTTT.

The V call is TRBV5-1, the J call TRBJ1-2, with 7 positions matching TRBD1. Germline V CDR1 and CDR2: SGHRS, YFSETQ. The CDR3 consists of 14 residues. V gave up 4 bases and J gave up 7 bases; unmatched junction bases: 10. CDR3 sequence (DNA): TGCGCCAGCAGCCCTAGGGACAGTGGCTCTGGCTACACCTTC. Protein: CASSPRDSGSGYTF.

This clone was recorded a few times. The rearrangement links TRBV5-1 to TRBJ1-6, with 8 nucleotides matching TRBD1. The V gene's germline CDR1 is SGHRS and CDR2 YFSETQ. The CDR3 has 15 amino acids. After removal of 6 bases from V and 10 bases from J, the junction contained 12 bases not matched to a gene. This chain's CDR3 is CASNPGGGQKSPLHF. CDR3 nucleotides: TGCGCCAGCAACCCAGGGGGCGGTCAGAAATCACCCCTCCACTTT.

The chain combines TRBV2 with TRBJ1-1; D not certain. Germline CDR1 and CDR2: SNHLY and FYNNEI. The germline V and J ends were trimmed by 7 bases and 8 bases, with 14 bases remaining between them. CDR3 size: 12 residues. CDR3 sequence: CASTGSRREAFF. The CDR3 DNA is TGTGCCAGCACAGGCAGTCGAAGGGAAGCTTTCTTT.

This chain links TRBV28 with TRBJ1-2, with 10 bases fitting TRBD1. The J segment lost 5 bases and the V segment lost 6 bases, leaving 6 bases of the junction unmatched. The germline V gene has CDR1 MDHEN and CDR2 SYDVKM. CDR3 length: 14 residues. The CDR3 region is CASSTTGGQYGYTF. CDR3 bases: TGTGCCAGCAGCACGACAGGGGGCCAGTATGGCTACACCTTC.

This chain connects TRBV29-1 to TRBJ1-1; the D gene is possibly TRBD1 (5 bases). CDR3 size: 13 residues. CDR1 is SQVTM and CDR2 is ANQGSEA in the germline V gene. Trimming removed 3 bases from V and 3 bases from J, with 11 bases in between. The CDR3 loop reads CSVESPGDTEAFF. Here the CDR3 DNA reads TGCAGCGTTGAGTCCCCGGGGGACACTGAAGCTTTCTTT.

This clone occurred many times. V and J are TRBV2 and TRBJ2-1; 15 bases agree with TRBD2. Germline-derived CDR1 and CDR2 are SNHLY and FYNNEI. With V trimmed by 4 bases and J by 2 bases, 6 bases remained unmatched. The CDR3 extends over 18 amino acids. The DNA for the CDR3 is TGTGCCAGCAGTGTAGGGACTAGCGGGGGGACACCCTACAATGAGCAGTTCTTC. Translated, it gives CASSVGTSGGTPYNEQFF.

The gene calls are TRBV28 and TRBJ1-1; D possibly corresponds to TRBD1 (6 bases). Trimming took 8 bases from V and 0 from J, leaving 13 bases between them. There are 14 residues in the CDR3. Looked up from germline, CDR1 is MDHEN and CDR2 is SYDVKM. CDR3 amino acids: CASLTGTLNTEAFF. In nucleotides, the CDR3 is TGTGCCAGCCTGACCGGGACACTGAACACTGAAGCTTTCTTT. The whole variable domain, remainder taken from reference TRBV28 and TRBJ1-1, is DVKVTQSSRYLVKRTGEKVFLECVQDMDHENMFWYRQDPGLGLRLIYFSYDVKMKEKGDIPEGYSVSREKKERFSLILESASTNQTSMYLCASLTGTLNTEAFFGQGTRLTVV.

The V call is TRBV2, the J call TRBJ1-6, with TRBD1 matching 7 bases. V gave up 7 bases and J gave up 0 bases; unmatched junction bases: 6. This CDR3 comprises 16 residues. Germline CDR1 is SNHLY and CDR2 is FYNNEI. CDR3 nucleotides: TGTGCCAGCACAGGGGGTGGGAGCTCCTATAATTCACCCCTCCACTTT. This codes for CASTGGGSSYNSPLHF.